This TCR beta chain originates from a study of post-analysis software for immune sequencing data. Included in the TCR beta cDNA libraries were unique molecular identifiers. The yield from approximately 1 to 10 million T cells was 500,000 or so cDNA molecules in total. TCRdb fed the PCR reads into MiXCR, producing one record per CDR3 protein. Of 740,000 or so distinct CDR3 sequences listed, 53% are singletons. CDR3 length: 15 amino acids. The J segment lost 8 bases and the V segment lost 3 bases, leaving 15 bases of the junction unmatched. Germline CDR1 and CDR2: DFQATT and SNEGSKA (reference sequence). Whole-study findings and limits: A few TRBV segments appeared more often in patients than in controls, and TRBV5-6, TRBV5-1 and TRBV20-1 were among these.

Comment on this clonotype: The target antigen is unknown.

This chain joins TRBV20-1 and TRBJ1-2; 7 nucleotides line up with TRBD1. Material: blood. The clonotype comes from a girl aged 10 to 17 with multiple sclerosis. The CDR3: CSARGGKGASDGYTF. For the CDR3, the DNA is TGCAGTGCTAGGGGAGGGAAGGGGGCTTCGGACGGCTACACCTTC.